What follows is one TCR beta chain and its context. Method: immunoSEQ multiplex PCR; TCRdb's copy keeps in-frame clones and lacks some. The sample lists about 69,000 clones, roughly 91% occurring once. The sample is drawn from a study of T cell changes during pregnancy in multiple sclerosis. The V end was cut by 5 bases, the J end by 4 bases, with 15 bases between. The CDR3 consists of 14 residues. Germline V gene data show CDR1 as MDHEN and CDR2 as SYDVKM. The rearrangement uses TRBV28 and TRBJ2-7; TRBD1 is a possible D gene (6 bases). This specimen consisted of peripheral blood, obtained in the third trimester of pregnancy. This TCR was sampled from a female donor with multiple sclerosis, enrolled in a pregnancy study. The chain's CDR3 is CASSGPDRPYEQYF. In DNA, the CDR3 is TGTGCCAGCAGTGGTCCGGACAGACCGTACGAGCAGTACTTC. Supplemented by reference TRBV28 and TRBJ2-7, the full variable domain reads DVKVTQSSRYLVKRTGEKVFLECVQDMDHENMFWYRQDPGLGLRLIYFSYDVKMKEKGDIPEGYSVSREKKERFSLILESASTNQTSMYLCASSGPDRPYEQYFGPGTRLTVT.